Below, 20 T cell receptor beta chains from the same sample are listed, as sequenced in a study of a mutant IDH1 vaccine in newly diagnosed glioma. Specified time point: baseline, week 1 (first vaccination visit). Regarding treatment: pre-vaccination baseline after standard-of-care therapy. Method: immunoSEQ multiplex PCR; TCRdb's copy keeps in-frame clones and lacks some. This sample has 70,000 to 95,000 clones; roughly 80% occur once, and the top ten carry roughly 5%. Source: PBMCs, taken from a glioma patient treated with radiotherapy, temozolomide or both. The receptors stem from a man between 40 and 49 years old with glioma. Some clones in this sample may be carry-over from other donors' samples.

V usage is TRBV12-5 and J usage is TRBJ1-3; maybe TRBD1 (5 bases). CDR3 length equals 14 residues. Between the trimmed V and J ends, which lost 5 bases and 3 bases, there was a span of 11 bases. Germline V CDR1 and CDR2: LGHNT, FRNRAP. In DNA form, the CDR3 reads TGTGCTAGTGGTAACACAGGAGGTGGAAACACCATATATTTT. As protein: CASGNTGGGNTIYF. The full variable domain, its missing parts supplied by reference TRBV12-5 and TRBJ1-3, is DARVTQTPRHKVTEMGQEVTMRCQPILGHNTVFWYRQTMMQGLELLAYFRNRAPLDDSGMPKDRFSAEMPDATLATLKIQPSEPRDSAVYFCASGNTGGGNTIYFGEGSWLTVV.

The CDR3 protein is CASSNGRTRGTDTQYF. The CDR3 DNA sequence: TGTGCCAGCAGCAACGGGAGGACTAGGGGGACAGATACGCAGTATTTT. The V and J genes are TRBV21-1 and TRBJ2-3; the table's D call, TRBD2, has no DNA check behind it. TRBV21-1 is a pseudogene. This CDR3 spans 16 amino acids.

This clone was counted between two and nine times. The chain employs TRBV29-1 and TRBJ2-7; D is possibly TRBD1 or TRBD2 (5 bases each). The length of the CDR3 is 14 residues. V lost 0 bases and J 2 bases, leaving 11 bases between the germline ends. In germline, CDR1 is SQVTM, CDR2 ANQGSEA. The CDR3 is CSVEDPRGPYEQYF. CDR3 DNA sequence: TGCAGCGTTGAAGACCCCCGGGGCCCCTACGAGCAGTACTTC.

V usage is TRBV19 and J usage is TRBJ1-1; the match to TRBD1 covers 8 bases. Per the germline V gene, CDR1 is LNHDA and CDR2 is SQIVND (reference sequence). The CDR3 is made up of 15 amino acids. Losses at the gene ends were 9 bases for V and 0 bases for J; bases not matched to a gene: 9. The CDR3 sequence: CASQGAGNMNTEAFF. The CDR3 bases are TGTGCCAGCCAGGGGGCCGGTAATATGAACACTGAAGCTTTCTTT. Filled out from reference TRBV19 and TRBJ1-1, the complete variable domain reads DGGITQSPKYLFRKEGQNVTLSCEQNLNHDAMYWYRQDPGQGLRLIYYSQIVNDFQKGDIAEGYSVSREKKESFPLTVTSAQKNPTAFYLCASQGAGNMNTEAFFGQGTRLTVV.

There are many counts of this clone. This chain uses TRBV5-4 with TRBJ2-5, with TRBD2 matching 10 bases. V shed 0 bases and J 0 bases; nucleotides not matched to a gene: 2. Germline loops: CDR1 SGHNT, CDR2 YYREEE (reference sequence). This CDR3 spans 16 amino acids. CDR3 bases: TGTGCCAGCAGCTTGGTAGCGGGGGGCGACCAAGAGACCCAGTACTTC. Protein: CASSLVAGGDQETQYF.

This chain uses TRBV14 with TRBJ2-7, with a weak D call TRBD1 (6 bases). The germline V and J ends were trimmed by 3 bases and 0 bases, with 15 bases remaining between them. Looked up from germline, CDR1 is SGHDN and CDR2 is FVKESK. This CDR3 region has 16 residues. As DNA, the CDR3 is TGTGCCAGCAGCCAGCAAACAGGGATAAGCTCCTACGAGCAGTACTTC. Translating gives CASSQQTGISSYEQYF.

The chain carries TRBV5-1 and TRBJ2-1; 7 bases are a match to TRBD2. V shed 4 bases, J shed 6 bases, and the junction held 13 bases outside the gene matches. The germline gives CDR1 SGHRS, CDR2 YFSETQ. CDR3 length: 16 residues. The CDR3 DNA is TGCGCCAGCAGCAGGGATGGGGGGGGAACGGTCAATGAGCAGTTCTTC. This gives the protein CASSRDGGGTVNEQFF.

The chain links TRBV4-1 to TRBJ2-6; TRBD1 agrees at 8 bases. This CDR3 is built from 20 residues. Germline V gene sequence: CDR1 MGHRA, CDR2 YSYEKL. Trimming took 4 bases from V and 0 from J; bases not matched to a gene: 14. CDR3 sequence (DNA): TGCGCCAGCAGCCGCCCTATGGGACAGGTTTACTTCTCTGGGGCCAACGTCCTGACTTTC. This translates into CASSRPMGQVYFSGANVLTF.

This sequence joins TRBV9 and TRBJ2-2; D not certain. Trimming stripped 4 bases from V and 0 bases from J, with 10 bases between. Germline V gene sequence: CDR1 SGDLS, CDR2 YYNGEE. The CDR3 covers 15 residues. CDR3 sequence: CASSKTGANTGELFF. CDR3 DNA: TGTGCCAGCAGCAAGACCGGAGCGAACACCGGGGAGCTGTTTTTT.

The rearrangement uses TRBV19 and TRBJ1-5; 11 bases align to TRBD1. The ends lost 7 bases at V and 5 bases at J; junction bases unmatched: 4. In germline, CDR1 is LNHDA, CDR2 SQIVND (reference sequence). The CDR3 runs 14 residues. CDR3 nucleotide sequence: TGTGCCAGTATTCGGACAGGGGGCCATCAGCCCCAGCATTTT. It encodes CASIRTGGHQPQHF.

The genes are TRBV19 and TRBJ1-6; a weak D match, TRBD1 (5 bases). Germline lookup yields CDR1 LNHDA and CDR2 SQIVND (reference sequence). The ends were cut back, 5 bases at V and 12 bases at J, with 17 bases in the middle. This CDR3 is 14 amino acids long. The CDR3 reads CASSPGTGYLPLHF. The CDR3 DNA sequence: TGTGCCAGTAGTCCCGGGACCGGCTACTTACCCCTCCACTTT.

The chain recombines TRBV7-9 with TRBJ2-2; perhaps TRBD1 as D (8 bases). V was clipped by 4 bases and J by 3 bases, with 15 bases between them. The CDR3 consists of 16 residues. From germline, CDR1 is SEHNR and CDR2 FQNEAQ (reference sequence). The CDR3 is CASSSGQGGDTGELFF. In DNA form, the CDR3 reads TGTGCCAGCAGCTCAGGACAGGGAGGGGACACCGGGGAGCTGTTTTTT.

The chain links TRBV5-1 to TRBJ2-5; the D gene is possibly TRBD2 (5 bases). The V gene's germline CDR1 is SGHRS and CDR2 YFSETQ. CDR3 length: 17 residues. The germline V and J ends were trimmed by 1 base and 2 bases, with 18 bases remaining between them. CDR3 in amino acids: CASSLQAAALSQETQYF. The CDR3 DNA reads as TGCGCCAGCAGCTTGCAAGCGGCGGCCCTCTCTCAAGAGACCCAGTACTTC.

The chain joins TRBV6-6 to TRBJ1-4; tentatively, D is TRBD1 (6 bases). Germline V lookup: CDR1 MNHNY, CDR2 SVGAGI (reference sequence). V was pared by 6 bases and J by 4 bases, with 12 bases between. This CDR3 has 14 amino acids. CDR3 in amino acids: CASRNTGINEKLFF. DNA of the CDR3: TGTGCCAGCAGAAATACAGGGATTAATGAAAAACTGTTTTTT.

The V call is TRBV6-5, the J call TRBJ1-4; possibly TRBD1 for D (5 bases). The germline V and J ends were trimmed by 8 bases and 8 bases, with 9 bases remaining between them. Germline V gene data show CDR1 as MNHEY and CDR2 as SVGAGI. This CDR3 is 11 amino acids long. CDR3 DNA: TGTGCCAGCTGGGGGGGAGAAAAACTGTTTTTT. Amino acid sequence: CASWGGEKLFF.

The chain links TRBV5-1 to TRBJ2-7; D call uncertain. The CDR3 covers 14 residues. Germline loops: CDR1 SGHRS, CDR2 YFSETQ. Deletions cut 2 bases from V and 4 bases from J, with 13 bases between. The CDR3 spells CASSFGPTTYEQYF. Written as DNA, the CDR3 is TGCGCCAGCAGCTTCGGCCCTACCACTTACGAGCAGTACTTC.

V usage is TRBV9 and J usage is TRBJ2-5, with D perhaps TRBD1 (7 bases). From germline, CDR1 is SGDLS and CDR2 YYNGEE. V lost 3 bases and J 3 bases, leaving 24 bases between the germline ends. The CDR3 consists of 18 residues. The CDR3 sequence is CASSGGDSPGGLEETQYF. In DNA form, the CDR3 reads TGTGCCAGCAGCGGAGGGGATTCGCCAGGGGGGTTGGAAGAGACCCAGTACTTC.

The chain combines TRBV11-3 with TRBJ1-4; D is undetermined. The CDR3 contains 16 residues. Germline V gene sequence: CDR1 SGHNT, CDR2 YENEEA. With 0 bases removed from V and 2 bases from J, the gap between germline ends came to 10 bases. Here the CDR3 DNA reads TGTGCCAGCAGCTTAGATAGGAACGGGACTAATGAAAAACTGTTTTTT. Translating it yields CASSLDRNGTNEKLFF.

The V gene is TRBV4-2, the J gene TRBJ1-2; D remains unclear. The CDR3 contains 15 residues. The germline gives CDR1 LGHNA, CDR2 YNFKEQ. The germline V and J ends were trimmed by 0 bases and 4 bases, with 12 bases remaining between them. The CDR3 region is CASSQDVRSSYGYTF. CDR3 DNA sequence: TGTGCCAGCAGCCAAGATGTACGGTCCAGCTATGGCTACACCTTC.

The chain joins TRBV4-1 to TRBJ1-2; 7 positions agree with TRBD1. CDR1 is MGHRA, CDR2 YSYEKL, per germline. This CDR3 comprises 14 residues. Unmatched junction bases numbered 6, after V lost 4 bases and J lost 4 bases. The CDR3 region has the DNA TGCGCCAGCAGCCCGAGGGACAGTAGCTATGGCTACACCTTC. Translated: CASSPRDSSYGYTF.